Below, one T cell receptor beta chain is given with its context. Its antigen is not identified. These data come from a study of siplizumab effects on memory and regulatory T cells. V shed 11 bases and J 4 bases; nucleotides not matched to a gene: 7. The CDR3 loop spans 13 amino acids. Clones were sequenced by immunoSEQ multiplex PCR, and TCRdb holds only the in-frame ones, with some missing. Of about 120,000 clones listed, around 94% are singletons. Points from the study as a whole: Siplizumab significantly brought down the alloreactive sequences that trace back to unstimulated CD4+ memory cells. Naive T cells looked more diverse than memory cells, and they looked like major contributors to the alloresponse. In siplizumab cultures, the suppressive function of proliferating Tregs remained unconfirmed.

The source material was non-Treg CD4+ T cells sorted from blood. The source is a human donor in good health. The gene calls are TRBV23-1 and TRBJ2-5; TRBD1 matches at 10 bases. TRBV23-1 is placed among ORFs of uncertain function. CDR3 loop: CAAPGTGAETQYF. The CDR3 nucleotides are TGCGCCGCCCCCGGGACAGGGGCAGAGACCCAGTACTTC.